Listed below are T cell receptor beta chains from one sample, sequenced in a study of T cell changes during pregnancy in multiple sclerosis. Data came from immunoSEQ multiplex PCR; TCRdb stores just in-frame clones and leaves some out. The sample records 25,000 to 35,000 clones, 90% being singletons. Sequenced here: CD8+ T cells from peripheral blood mononuclear cells, sampled in the second trimester of pregnancy. All receptors derive from a female donor with multiple sclerosis, enrolled in a pregnancy study. Both conserved end residues are part of each CDR3. The D gene is left open where the match is weak. The size field is filled for only some rows; it gives once, few, many or a size class.

clone_size	v_call	j_call	d_call	cdr3_nt	cdr3_aa
.	TRBV5-1	TRBJ2-3	TRBD1	TGCGCCAGCAGCGGCGGACAGGGAGGTCTTGATACGCAGTATTTT	CASSGGQGGLDTQYF
.	TRBV29-1	TRBJ2-7	.	TGCAGCGTTGAAAGGTGGAGGGGCCCGCCGAAAAGCTCCTACGAGCAGTACTTC	CSVERWRGPPKSSYEQYF
.	TRBV7-9	TRBJ2-1	TRBD2	TGTGCCAGCAGCTTAGCGCGACTAGCGGGGGAGCAGTTCTTC	CASSLARLAGEQFF
once	TRBV28	TRBJ2-7	.	TGTGCCAGCAGTTCCCTGTACTTAATCTACGAGCAGTACTTC	CASSSLYLIYEQYF
.	TRBV27	TRBJ2-7	.	TGTGCCAGCAGTTTATCGTTGAGGGCGCACGAGCAGTACTTC	CASSLSLRAHEQYF
.	TRBV28	TRBJ1-1	.	TGTGCCAGCACTCTGGGGACTCAACTTGAAGCTTTCTTT	CASTLGTQLEAFF
.	TRBV4-2	TRBJ2-7	TRBD2	TGTGCCAGCAGCCAAGTCGCGAGCCTAGCGGCCTCCTACGAGCAGTACTTC	CASSQVASLAASYEQYF
.	TRBV4-3	TRBJ2-7	.	TGCGCCAGCAGCCAATTACTAGCCGCCGAGCAGTACTTC	CASSQLLAAEQYF
.	TRBV4-1	TRBJ2-5	TRBD2	TGCGCCAGCAGCCCTGGGGCGGGAGGAGAGACCCAGTACTTC	CASSPGAGGETQYF
.	TRBV7-9	TRBJ2-5	.	TGTGCCAGCAGCCAAAAAATCGCGCTGTACCAAGAGACCCAGTACTTC	CASSQKIALYQETQYF
.	TRBV28	TRBJ1-1	.	TGTGCCAGCAGTTTAGCCAGACTATTGAACACTGAAGCTTTCTTT	CASSLARLLNTEAFF
few	TRBV6-1	TRBJ1-1	.	TGTGCCAGCAGTGAAGGCGGCGGGTCCCATCATGAAGCTTTCTTT	CASSEGGGSHHEAFF
.	TRBV27	TRBJ2-7	TRBD2	TGTGCCAGTGGGACTAGCGGAACCTACGAGCAGTACTTC	CASGTSGTYEQYF
.	TRBV4-2	TRBJ2-7	TRBD2	TGTGCCAGCAGCCAGGGACTAGCTGGCTACGAGCAGTACTTC	CASSQGLAGYEQYF
once	TRBV9	TRBJ1-4	.	TGTGCCAGCAGCGTACGACAGACAGCAACTAATGAAAAACTGTTTTTT	CASSVRQTATNEKLFF
.	TRBV6-1	TRBJ2-1	TRBD2	TGTGCCAGCAGTGACTTAGCGGGAGGCGATTACAATGAGCAGTTCTTC	CASSDLAGGDYNEQFF
once	TRBV5-6	TRBJ2-5	TRBD1	TGTGCCAGCAGCATCGGACAGGATGGGGAGACCCAGTACTTC	CASSIGQDGETQYF
.	TRBV7-6	TRBJ2-1	TRBD2	TGTGCCAGCAGCTATGGGGTAGGGGAGGGGAGTGAGCAGTTCTTC	CASSYGVGEGSEQFF
.	TRBV10-3	TRBJ2-7	.	TGTGCCATCAGTGACCCTCCTAACGAGCAGTACTTC	CAISDPPNEQYF
.	TRBV6-5	TRBJ2-1	.	TGTGCCAGCACCCAAACGGGTTCCTTAGGAGAGCAGTTCTTC	CASTQTGSLGEQFF
.	TRBV27	TRBJ2-7	.	TGTGCCAGCAGTTCAATCCCGGGACTCTCCTACGAGCAGTACTTC	CASSSIPGLSYEQYF
once	TRBV7-8	TRBJ2-7	TRBD2	TGTGCCAGCAGCGATAGCGGGAGGTCAGTCAGCGAGCAGTACTTC	CASSDSGRSVSEQYF
.	TRBV11-2	TRBJ2-1	TRBD1	TGTGCCAGCAGCTACCGGGACAGGTCCTACAATGAGCAGTTCTTC	CASSYRDRSYNEQFF
.	TRBV30	TRBJ2-7	TRBD2	TGTGCCTGGGACGTACTAGCGGGAGGGCCGGGGGAGCAGTACTTC	CAWDVLAGGPGEQYF